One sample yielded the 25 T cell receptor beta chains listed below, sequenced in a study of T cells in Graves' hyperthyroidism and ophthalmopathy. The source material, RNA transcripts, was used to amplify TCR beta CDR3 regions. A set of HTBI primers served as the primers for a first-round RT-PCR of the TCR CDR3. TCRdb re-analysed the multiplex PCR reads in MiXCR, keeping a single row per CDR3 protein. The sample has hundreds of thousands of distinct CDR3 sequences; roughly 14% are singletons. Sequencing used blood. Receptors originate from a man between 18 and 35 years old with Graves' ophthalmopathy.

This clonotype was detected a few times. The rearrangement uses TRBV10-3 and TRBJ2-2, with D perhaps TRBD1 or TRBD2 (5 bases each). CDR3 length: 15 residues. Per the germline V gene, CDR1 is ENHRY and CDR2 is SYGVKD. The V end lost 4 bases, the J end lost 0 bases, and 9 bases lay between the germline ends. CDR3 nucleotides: TGTGCCATCAGTGCCAGGGACCCGAACACCGGGGAGCTGTTTTTT. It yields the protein CAISARDPNTGELFF.

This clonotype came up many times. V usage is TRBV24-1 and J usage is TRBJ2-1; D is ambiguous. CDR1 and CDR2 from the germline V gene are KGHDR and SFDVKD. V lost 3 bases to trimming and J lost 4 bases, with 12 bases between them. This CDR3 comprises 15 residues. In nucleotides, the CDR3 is TGTGCCACCAGTGATGGTCAGGCCAATTACAATGAGCAGTTCTTC. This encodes CATSDGQANYNEQFF.

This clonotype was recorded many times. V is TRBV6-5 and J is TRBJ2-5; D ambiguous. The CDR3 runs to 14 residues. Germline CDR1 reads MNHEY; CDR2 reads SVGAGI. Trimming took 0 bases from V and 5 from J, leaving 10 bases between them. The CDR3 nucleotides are TGTGCCAGCAGTTACTCGAGTAAGGTCGAGACCCAGTACTTC. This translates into CASSYSSKVETQYF.

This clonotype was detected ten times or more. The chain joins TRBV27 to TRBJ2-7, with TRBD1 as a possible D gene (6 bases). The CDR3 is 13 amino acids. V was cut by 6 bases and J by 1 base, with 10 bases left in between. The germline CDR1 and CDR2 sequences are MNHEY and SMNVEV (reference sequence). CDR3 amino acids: CASSLGHSYEQYF. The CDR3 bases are TGTGCCAGCAGCCTGGGACATTCCTACGAGCAGTACTTC.

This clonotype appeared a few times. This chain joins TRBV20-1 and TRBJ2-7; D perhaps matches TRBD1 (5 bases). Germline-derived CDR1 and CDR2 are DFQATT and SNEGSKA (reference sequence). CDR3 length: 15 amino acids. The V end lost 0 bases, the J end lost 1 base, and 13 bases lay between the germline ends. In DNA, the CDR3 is TGCAGTGCTAGAGATCCAGGGATAGAGTCCTACGAGCAGTACTTC. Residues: CSARDPGIESYEQYF.

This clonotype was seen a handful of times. The CDR3 DNA reads TGTGCCAGTAGTATCCGATCGATGGGGGCGGACATTCCAGATACGCAGTATTTT. This translates into CASSIRSMGADIPDTQYF. The chain couples TRBV19 to TRBJ2-3; D is possibly TRBD1 (6 bases). The CDR3 contains 18 residues. With 3 bases removed from V and 4 bases from J, the gap between germline ends came to 23 bases. Germline CDR1 LNHDA, CDR2 SQIVND (reference sequence).

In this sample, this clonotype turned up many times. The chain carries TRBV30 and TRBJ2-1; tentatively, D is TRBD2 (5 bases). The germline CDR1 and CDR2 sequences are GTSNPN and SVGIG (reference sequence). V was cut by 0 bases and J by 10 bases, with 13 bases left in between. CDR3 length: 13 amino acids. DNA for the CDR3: TGTGCCTGGAGTGTACGGAGGAATGGGGAGCAGTTCTTC. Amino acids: CAWSVRRNGEQFF.

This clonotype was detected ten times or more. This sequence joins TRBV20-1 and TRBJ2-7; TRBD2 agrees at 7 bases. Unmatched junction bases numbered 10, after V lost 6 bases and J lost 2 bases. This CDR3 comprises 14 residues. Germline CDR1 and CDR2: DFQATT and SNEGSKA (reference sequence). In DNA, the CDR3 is TGCAGTGCGTTATCTAGCGGAGGAACCTACGAGCAGTACTTC. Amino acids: CSALSSGGTYEQYF.

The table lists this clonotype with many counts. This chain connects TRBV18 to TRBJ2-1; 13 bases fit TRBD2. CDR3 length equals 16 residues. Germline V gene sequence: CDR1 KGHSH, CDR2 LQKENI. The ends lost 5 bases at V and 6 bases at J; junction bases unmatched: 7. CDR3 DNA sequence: TGTGCCAGCTCAGAAGGGACTAGCGGGACGGGCAATGAGCAGTTCTTC. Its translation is CASSEGTSGTGNEQFF.

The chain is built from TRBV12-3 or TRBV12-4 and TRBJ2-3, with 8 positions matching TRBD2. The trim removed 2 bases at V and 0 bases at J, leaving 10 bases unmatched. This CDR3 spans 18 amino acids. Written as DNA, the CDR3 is TGTGCCAGCAGTTTATCTAGCGGGCGAGAATCTAGCACAGATACGCAGTATTTT. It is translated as CASSLSSGRESSTDTQYF.

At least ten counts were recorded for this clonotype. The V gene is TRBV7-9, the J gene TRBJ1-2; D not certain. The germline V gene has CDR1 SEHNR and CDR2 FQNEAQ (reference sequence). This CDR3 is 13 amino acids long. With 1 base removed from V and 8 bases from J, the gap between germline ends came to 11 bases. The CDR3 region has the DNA TGTGCCAGCAGCTTAGGGCAGAAGGAGGGCTACACCTTC. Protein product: CASSLGQKEGYTF.

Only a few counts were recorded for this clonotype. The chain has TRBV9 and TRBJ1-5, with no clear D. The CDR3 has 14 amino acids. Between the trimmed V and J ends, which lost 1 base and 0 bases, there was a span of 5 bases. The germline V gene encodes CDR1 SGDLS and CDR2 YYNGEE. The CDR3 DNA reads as TGTGCCAGCAGCGTAAAGGGTAGCAATCAGCCCCAGCATTTT. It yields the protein CASSVKGSNQPQHF.

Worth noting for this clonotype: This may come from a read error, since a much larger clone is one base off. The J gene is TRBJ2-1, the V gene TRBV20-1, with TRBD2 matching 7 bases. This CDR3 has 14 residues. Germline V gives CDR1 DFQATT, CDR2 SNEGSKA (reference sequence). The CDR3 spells CSAPLAYSYNEQSF. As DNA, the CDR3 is TGCAGTGCTCCACTAGCGTACTCCTACAATGAGCAGTCCTTC.

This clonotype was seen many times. The CDR3: CASSQTQSGRGGNEQYF. CDR3 coding DNA: TGTGCCAGCAGCCAAACCCAAAGCGGGAGGGGCGGGAACGAGCAGTACTTC. The chain recombines TRBV3-1 with TRBJ2-7; 10 bases agree with TRBD2. Looked up from germline, CDR1 is LGHDT and CDR2 is YNNKEL (reference sequence). The V gene end was trimmed by 2 bases and the J gene end by 5 bases; junction bases not matched to a gene: 12. This CDR3 is built from 17 residues.

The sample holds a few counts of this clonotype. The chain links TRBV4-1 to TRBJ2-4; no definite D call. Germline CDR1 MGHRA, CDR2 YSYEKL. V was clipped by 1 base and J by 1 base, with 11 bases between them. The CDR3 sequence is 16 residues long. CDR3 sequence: CASSQAEPGAKNIQYF. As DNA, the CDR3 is TGCGCCAGCAGCCAAGCTGAGCCCGGGGCCAAAAACATTCAGTACTTC.

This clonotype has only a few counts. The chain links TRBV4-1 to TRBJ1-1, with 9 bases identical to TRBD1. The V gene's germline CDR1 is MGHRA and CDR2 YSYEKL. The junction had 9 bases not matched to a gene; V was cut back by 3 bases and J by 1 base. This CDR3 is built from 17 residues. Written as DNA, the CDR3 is TGCGCCAGCAGCCATGAGGCGAACAGGGGGCAGAACACTGAAGCTTTCTTT. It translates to CASSHEANRGQNTEAFF.

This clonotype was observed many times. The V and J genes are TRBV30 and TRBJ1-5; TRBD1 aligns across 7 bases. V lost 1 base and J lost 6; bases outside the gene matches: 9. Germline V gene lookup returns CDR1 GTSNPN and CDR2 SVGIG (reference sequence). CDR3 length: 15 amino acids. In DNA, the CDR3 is TGTGCCTGGAGTGCATTAACAGGGGCGGGTCAGCCCCAGCATTTT. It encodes CAWSALTGAGQPQHF.

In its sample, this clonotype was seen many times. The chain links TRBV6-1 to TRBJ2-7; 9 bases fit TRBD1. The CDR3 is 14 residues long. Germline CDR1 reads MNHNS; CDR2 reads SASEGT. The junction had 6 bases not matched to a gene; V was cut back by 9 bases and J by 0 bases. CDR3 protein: CASWDRALSYEQYF. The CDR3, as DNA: TGTGCCAGTTGGGACAGGGCCCTCTCCTACGAGCAGTACTTC.

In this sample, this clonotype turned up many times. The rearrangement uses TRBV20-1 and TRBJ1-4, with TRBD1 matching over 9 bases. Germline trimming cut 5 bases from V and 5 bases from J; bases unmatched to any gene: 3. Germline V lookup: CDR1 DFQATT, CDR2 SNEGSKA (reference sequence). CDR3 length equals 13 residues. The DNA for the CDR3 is TGCAGTGCTCTACAGGGGGCGAATGAAAAACTGTTTTTT. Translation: CSALQGANEKLFF.

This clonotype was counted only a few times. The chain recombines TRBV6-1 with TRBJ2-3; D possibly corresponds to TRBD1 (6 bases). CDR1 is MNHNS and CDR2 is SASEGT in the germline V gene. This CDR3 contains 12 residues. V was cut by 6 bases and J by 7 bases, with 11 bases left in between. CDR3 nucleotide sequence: TGTGCCAGCAGACAGGGTTCCAATACGCAGTATTTT. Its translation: CASRQGSNTQYF.

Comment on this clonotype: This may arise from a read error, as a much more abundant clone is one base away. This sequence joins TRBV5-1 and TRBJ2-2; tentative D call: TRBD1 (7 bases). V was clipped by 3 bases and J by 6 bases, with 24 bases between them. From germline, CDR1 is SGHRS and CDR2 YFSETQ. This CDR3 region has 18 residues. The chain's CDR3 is CASSSLLGGQANAGELFF. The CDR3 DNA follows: TGCGCCAGCAGCTCCCTCTTGGGAGGACAGGCAAACGCCGGGGAGCTGTTTTTT.

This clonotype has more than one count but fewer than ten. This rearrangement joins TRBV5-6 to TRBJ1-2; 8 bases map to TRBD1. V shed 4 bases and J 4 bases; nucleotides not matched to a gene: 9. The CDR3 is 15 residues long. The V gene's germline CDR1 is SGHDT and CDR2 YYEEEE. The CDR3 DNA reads TGTGCCAGCAGCCTCCTGGACAGGGCGCGCTATGGCTACACCTTC. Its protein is CASSLLDRARYGYTF.

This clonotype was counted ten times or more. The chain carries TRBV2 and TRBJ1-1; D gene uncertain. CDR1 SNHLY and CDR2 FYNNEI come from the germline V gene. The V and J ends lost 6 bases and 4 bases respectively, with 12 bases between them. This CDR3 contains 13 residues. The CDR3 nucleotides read TGTGCCAGCAGACCCCAGGTCGGCACTGAAGCTTTCTTT. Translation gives CASRPQVGTEAFF.

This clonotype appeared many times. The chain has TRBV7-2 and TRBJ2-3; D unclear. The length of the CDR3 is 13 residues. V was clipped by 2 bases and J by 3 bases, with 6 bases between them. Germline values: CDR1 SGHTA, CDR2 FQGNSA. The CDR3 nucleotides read TGTGCCAGCAGCTTACGGCTGACAGATACGCAGTATTTT. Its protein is CASSLRLTDTQYF.

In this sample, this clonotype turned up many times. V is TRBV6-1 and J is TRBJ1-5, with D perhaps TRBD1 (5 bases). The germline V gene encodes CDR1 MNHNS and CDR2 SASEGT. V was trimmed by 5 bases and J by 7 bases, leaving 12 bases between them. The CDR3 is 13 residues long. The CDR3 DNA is TGTGCCAGCAGTTTCAGGGAGTTACAGCCCCAGCATTTT. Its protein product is CASSFRELQPQHF.